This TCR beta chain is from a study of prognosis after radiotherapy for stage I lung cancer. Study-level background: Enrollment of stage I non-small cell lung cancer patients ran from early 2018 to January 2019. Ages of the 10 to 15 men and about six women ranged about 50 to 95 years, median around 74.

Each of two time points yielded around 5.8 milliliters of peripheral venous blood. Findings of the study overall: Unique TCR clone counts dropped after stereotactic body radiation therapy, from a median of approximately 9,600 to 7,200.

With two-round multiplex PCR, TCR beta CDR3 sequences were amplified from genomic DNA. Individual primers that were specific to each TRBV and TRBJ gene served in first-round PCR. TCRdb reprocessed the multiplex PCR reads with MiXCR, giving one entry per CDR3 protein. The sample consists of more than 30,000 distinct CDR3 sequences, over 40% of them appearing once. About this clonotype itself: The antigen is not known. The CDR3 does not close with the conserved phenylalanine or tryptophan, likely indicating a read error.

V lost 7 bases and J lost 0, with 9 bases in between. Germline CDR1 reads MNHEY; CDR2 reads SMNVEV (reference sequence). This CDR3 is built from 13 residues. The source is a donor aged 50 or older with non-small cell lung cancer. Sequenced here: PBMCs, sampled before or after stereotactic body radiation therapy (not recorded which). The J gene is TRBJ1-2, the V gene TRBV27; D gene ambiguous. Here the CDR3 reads CASKVRTNYGYTL. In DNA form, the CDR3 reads TGTGCCAGCAAGGTGAGGACTAACTATGGCTACACCTTA.